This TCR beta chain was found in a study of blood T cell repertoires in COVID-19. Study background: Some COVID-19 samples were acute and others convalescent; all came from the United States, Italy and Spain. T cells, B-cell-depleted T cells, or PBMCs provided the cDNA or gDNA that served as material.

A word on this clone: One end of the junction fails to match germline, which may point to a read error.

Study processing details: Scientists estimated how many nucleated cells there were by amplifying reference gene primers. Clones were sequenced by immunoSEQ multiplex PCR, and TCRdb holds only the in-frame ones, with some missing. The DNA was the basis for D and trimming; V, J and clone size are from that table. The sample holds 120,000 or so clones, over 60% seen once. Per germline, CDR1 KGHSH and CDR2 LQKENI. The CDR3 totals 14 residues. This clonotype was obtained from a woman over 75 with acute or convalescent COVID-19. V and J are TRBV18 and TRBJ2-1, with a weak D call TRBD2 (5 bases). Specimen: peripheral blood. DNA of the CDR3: TGTGCCAGCTCACCACCGTCGTTAAGCGGATGGGAGATCTTC. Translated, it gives CASSPPSLSGWEIF.